A single sample gave rise to the 30 T cell receptor beta chains below, sequenced in a study of CD8+ T cells in alopecia areata. It was cDNA, reverse transcribed from extracted RNA, that served as the sequencing template. Sequencing was performed with immunoSEQ multiplex PCR; in TCRdb, only in-frame clones are kept and a portion is missing. The repertoire holds over 250,000 clones, with roughly 63% as singletons. The sample's treatment: oral pan-JAK inhibitor, 5-10 mg twice daily. Sequences were derived from CD4+ T cells sorted from blood, sampled at roughly week 52, from a patient treated with tofacitinib. These receptor sequences come from a human donor with alopecia areata.

The rearrangement joins TRBV2 to TRBJ2-5, with D possibly matching TRBD1 (6 bases). V was cut by 10 bases and J by 3 bases, with 18 bases left in between. The CDR3 runs to 14 residues. CDR1 is SNHLY and CDR2 is FYNNEI in the germline V gene. In nucleotides, the CDR3 is TGTGCCATCCCCTGGACAGTGAGGAAAGAGACCCAGTACTTC. Translated: CAIPWTVRKETQYF.

The chain employs TRBV7-8 and TRBJ2-1, with a tentative D call TRBD2 (6 bases). Trimming took 5 bases from V and 4 from J, leaving 18 bases between them. Germline V CDR1 and CDR2: SGHVS, FQNEAQ. The CDR3 length is 16 residues. CDR3 nucleotide sequence: TGTGCCAGCAGCCCAAGGGAGGCTGGGCGATACAATGAGCAGTTCTTC. This encodes CASSPREAGRYNEQFF.

The rearrangement joins TRBV29-1 to TRBJ1-2, with D perhaps matching TRBD1 (5 bases). The CDR3 is 13 residues long. V was cut by 5 bases and J by 4 bases, with 14 bases left in between. Germline lookup yields CDR1 SQVTM and CDR2 ANQGSEA. CDR3 residues: CSVRTITTYGYTF. The CDR3 nucleotides read TGCAGCGTTCGGACAATTACCACCTATGGCTACACCTTC.

The chain combines TRBV6-5 with TRBJ1-4, with TRBD1 as a possible D gene (6 bases). The V gene lost 6 bases and the J gene lost 3 bases, with 11 bases spanning the gap. Germline CDR1 reads MNHEY; CDR2 reads SVGAGI. The CDR3 is 14 amino acids. The CDR3 region has the DNA TGTGCCAGCAGAGTACAGGGATCTAATGAAAAACTGTTTTTT. Encoded protein: CASRVQGSNEKLFF.

This chain uses TRBV6-1 with TRBJ2-7; D remains ambiguous. The CDR3 consists of 15 residues. Trimming shortened V by 1 base and J by 0 bases, and 10 bases separated the two germline ends. The germline V gene has CDR1 MNHNS and CDR2 SASEGT. CDR3 protein: CASSEGTPSSYEQYF. The DNA of the CDR3 is TGTGCCAGCAGTGAAGGGACCCCGAGCTCCTACGAGCAGTACTTC.

The chain has TRBV4-2 and TRBJ1-5, with 10 bases aligning to TRBD1. This CDR3 region has 15 residues. The V segment lost 3 bases and the J segment 5 bases; nucleotides outside the gene matches: 4. CDR1 is LGHNA and CDR2 is YNFKEQ in the germline V gene. The CDR3 is CASSHTGTGDQPQHF. The CDR3 DNA reads as TGTGCCAGCAGCCATACCGGGACAGGGGATCAGCCCCAGCATTTT.

This clone showed up just a few times. The V call is TRBV7-6, the J call TRBJ2-7, with D unclear. This CDR3 has 14 amino acids. Germline loops: CDR1 SGHVS, CDR2 FNYEAQ. Trimming pared 7 bases from V and 4 bases from J, leaving 17 bases between. The CDR3 is CASTPYSGSYEQYF. CDR3 bases: TGTGCCAGCACCCCGTATTCCGGGTCTTACGAGCAGTACTTC.

The sample holds a few counts of this clone. An end of the junction does not agree with germline; a read error may underlie this. The chain employs TRBV30 and TRBJ1-2; 7 nucleotides align to TRBD1. CDR3 length equals 12 residues. CDR1 is GTSNPN, CDR2 SVGIG, per germline (reference sequence). The CDR3 spells CAWSVLGAQGRF. The CDR3 DNA reads as TGTGCCTGGAGTGTCCTGGGCGCACAGGGGCGCTTC. The complete variable domain, with remaining parts taken from reference TRBV30 and TRBJ1-2, reads SQTIHQWPATLVQPVGSPLSLECTVEGTSNPNLYWYRQAAGRGLQLLFYSVGIGQISSEVPQNLSASRPQDRQFILSSKKLLLSDSGFYLCAWSVLGAQGRFGSGTRLTVV.

The chain uses TRBV29-1 and TRBJ2-3; 9 nucleotides line up with TRBD2. The V gene end was trimmed by 6 bases and the J gene end by 1 base; junction bases not matched to a gene: 5. This CDR3 is 14 amino acids long. CDR1 SQVTM and CDR2 ANQGSEA come from the germline V gene. This CDR3 reads CSVAIAGGTDTQYF. In DNA, the CDR3 is TGCAGCGTCGCCATAGCGGGGGGCACAGATACGCAGTATTTT.

The chain is built from TRBV2 and TRBJ2-7, with D tentatively TRBD2 (5 bases). V was cut by 3 bases and J by 1 base, with 7 bases left in between. Germline assignment: CDR1 SNHLY and CDR2 FYNNEI. The length of the CDR3 is 13 residues. The CDR3 spells CASSDGVSYEQYF. The CDR3 DNA sequence: TGTGCCAGCAGTGACGGGGTATCCTACGAGCAGTACTTC.

The chain couples TRBV6-5 to TRBJ1-2; tentative D call: TRBD1 (6 bases). V shed 2 bases and J shed 6 bases, with 10 bases lying between them. Germline V gene lookup returns CDR1 MNHEY and CDR2 SVGAGI. The CDR3 runs to 13 residues. The DNA of the CDR3 is TGTGCCAGCAGTTACCCAAACAGGGATGGCTACACCTTC. As protein: CASSYPNRDGYTF.

This rearrangement joins TRBV29-1 to TRBJ2-2; the match to TRBD1 covers 7 bases. Germline V gene data show CDR1 as SQVTM and CDR2 as ANQGSEA. With V trimmed by 5 bases and J by 4 bases, 7 bases remained unmatched. The CDR3 totals 14 residues. CDR3 nucleotides: TGCAGCGTTTTGAGGGGGCGTCCCACCGGGGAGCTGTTTTTT. It specifies CSVLRGRPTGELFF.

Notes on this clone: Within the sample, other DNA sequences also encode this same CDR3. V usage is TRBV5-1 and J usage is TRBJ1-1; possibly TRBD1 for D (6 bases). The CDR3 runs 12 residues. The germline V gene encodes CDR1 SGHRS and CDR2 YFSETQ. The germline V and J ends were trimmed by 4 bases and 3 bases, with 7 bases remaining between them. The CDR3 reads CASSTGYTEAFF. CDR3 DNA: TGCGCCAGCAGCACAGGGTACACTGAAGCTTTCTTT.

This clone appeared once. This sequence joins TRBV30 and TRBJ2-1, with D perhaps matching TRBD2 (6 bases). V was trimmed by 3 bases and J by 9 bases, leaving 15 bases between them. The germline gives CDR1 GTSNPN, CDR2 SVGIG (reference sequence). The CDR3 runs 13 residues. DNA of the CDR3: TGTGCCTGGAGCCTGAATAGCGGCGTTGAGCAGTTCTTC. Translating it yields CAWSLNSGVEQFF.

This rearrangement joins TRBV30 to TRBJ2-7; D is unresolved. The CDR3 has 14 amino acids. CDR1 and CDR2 from the germline V gene are GTSNPN and SVGIG (reference sequence). Trimming stripped 3 bases from V and 7 bases from J, with 19 bases between. The CDR3 bases are TGTGCCTGGAGCGATGAGTCCCTCCTTAGTGAGCAGTACTTC. Its protein is CAWSDESLLSEQYF.

This clone came up a few times. V is TRBV30 and J is TRBJ2-3, with D perhaps being TRBD1 or TRBD2 (5 bases each). The CDR3 runs to 17 residues. The V gene's germline CDR1 is GTSNPN and CDR2 SVGIG (reference sequence). V shed 0 bases and J shed 4 bases, with 20 bases lying between them. The CDR3 protein is CAWSVPKSPRGADTQYF. Here the CDR3 DNA reads TGTGCCTGGAGTGTACCGAAGTCCCCGCGAGGGGCAGATACGCAGTATTTT.

The chain carries TRBV6-1 and TRBJ2-3, with TRBD2 matching over 9 bases. V lost 4 bases and J lost 4; bases outside the gene matches: 6. This CDR3 has 15 amino acids. Germline assignment: CDR1 MNHNS and CDR2 SASEGT. CDR3 in amino acids: CASSVTSGGPDTQYF. The CDR3 DNA is TGTGCCAGCAGTGTTACAAGCGGGGGGCCAGATACGCAGTATTTT.

This clone turned up a few times. The chain employs TRBV29-1 and TRBJ1-2, with TRBD1 matching 7 bases. Losses at the gene ends were 7 bases for V and 8 bases for J; bases not matched to a gene: 13. Germline V CDR1 and CDR2: SQVTM, ANQGSEA. This CDR3 spans 13 amino acids. CDR3 sequence: CSAVGQGEGGYTF. The CDR3 DNA follows: TGCAGCGCCGTAGGCCAGGGGGAGGGCGGCTACACCTTC.

V usage is TRBV5-1 and J usage is TRBJ1-2; 7 positions match TRBD1. From germline, CDR1 is SGHRS and CDR2 YFSETQ. The trim removed 4 bases at V and 3 bases at J, leaving 3 bases unmatched. This CDR3 comprises 13 residues. The CDR3 sequence: CASSVDRDYGYTF. DNA of the CDR3: TGCGCCAGCAGCGTTGACAGGGACTATGGCTACACCTTC.

The chain links TRBV11-2 to TRBJ2-1; 9 bases fit TRBD1. CDR1 and CDR2 (germline): SGHAT, FQNNGV. This CDR3 comprises 16 residues. The J segment lost 9 bases and the V segment lost 1 base, leaving 10 bases of the junction unmatched. CDR3 amino acids: CASSLGTGQGSAEQFF. The DNA of the CDR3 is TGTGCCAGCAGCTTAGGGACGGGACAGGGCTCTGCTGAGCAGTTCTTC.

V usage is TRBV5-1 and J usage is TRBJ2-7, with TRBD1 matching over 9 bases. CDR3 size: 14 residues. Trimming cost V 2 bases and J 5 bases; bases outside gene matches: 5. Germline lookup yields CDR1 SGHRS and CDR2 YFSETQ. CDR3 sequence reads: CASSFRDRDDEQYF. The DNA for the CDR3 is TGCGCCAGCAGCTTCCGGGACAGGGATGACGAGCAGTACTTC. Together with reference TRBV5-1 and TRBJ2-7, the CDR3 gives the full variable domain: KAGVTQTPRYLIKTRGQQVTLSCSPISGHRSVSWYQQTPGQGLQFLFEYFSETQRNKGNFPGRFSGRQFSNSRSEMNVSTLELGDSALYLCASSFRDRDDEQYFGPGTRLTVT.

The V and J genes are TRBV4-3 and TRBJ2-6; a weak D match, TRBD2 (7 bases). The germline gives CDR1 LGHNA, CDR2 YSLEER. This CDR3 region has 20 residues. V lost 3 bases to trimming and J lost 0 bases, with 21 bases between them. The CDR3 DNA reads as TGCGCCAGCAGCCATGATGGGGGGGCAGGGGTAGTCTCTGGGGCCAACGTCCTGACTTTC. Translation: CASSHDGGAGVVSGANVLTF.

V is TRBV6-5 and J is TRBJ1-1; D unresolved. Trimming stripped 2 bases from V and 0 bases from J, with 13 bases between. CDR1 is MNHEY and CDR2 is SVGAGI in the germline V gene. The CDR3 runs 16 residues. CDR3 in amino acids: CASSYATGVMNTEAFF. The CDR3 nucleotides read TGTGCCAGCAGTTACGCCACCGGGGTCATGAACACTGAAGCTTTCTTT.

The chain carries TRBV30 and TRBJ1-1; tentatively, D is TRBD1 (5 bases). The V end was cut by 2 bases, the J end by 4 bases, with 17 bases between. Germline loops: CDR1 GTSNPN, CDR2 SVGIG (reference sequence). CDR3 length: 15 residues. CDR3 region: CAWSIRRGMGTEAFF. As DNA, the CDR3 is TGTGCCTGGAGTATCAGACGGGGCATGGGCACTGAAGCTTTCTTT. Using reference TRBV30 and TRBJ1-1 for the parts outside the CDR3, the full variable domain is SQTIHQWPATLVQPVGSPLSLECTVEGTSNPNLYWYRQAAGRGLQLLFYSVGIGQISSEVPQNLSASRPQDRQFILSSKKLLLSDSGFYLCAWSIRRGMGTEAFFGQGTRLTVV.

This rearrangement joins TRBV9 to TRBJ2-2, with unresolved D. The germline V and J ends were trimmed by 3 bases and 1 base, with 4 bases remaining between them. The CDR3 is made up of 13 amino acids. Germline assignment: CDR1 SGDLS and CDR2 YYNGEE. CDR3 residues: CASSGKNTGELFF. In DNA form, the CDR3 reads TGTGCCAGCAGCGGTAAGAACACCGGGGAGCTGTTTTTT.

In its sample, this clone was seen once. The genes are TRBV29-1 and TRBJ2-5; 11 nucleotides match TRBD2. The germline V gene encodes CDR1 SQVTM and CDR2 ANQGSEA. This CDR3 contains 15 residues. Trimming cost V 7 bases and J 4 bases; bases outside gene matches: 11. CDR3 sequence: CSASTSGGLPETQYF. The CDR3, as DNA: TGCAGCGCCTCTACTAGCGGGGGCCTTCCAGAGACCCAGTACTTC.

The V call is TRBV27, the J call TRBJ1-6; no firm D call. The germline V gene encodes CDR1 MNHEY and CDR2 SMNVEV (reference sequence). CDR3 size: 12 residues. Trimming shortened V by 3 bases and J by 9 bases, and 6 bases separated the two germline ends. As DNA, the CDR3 is TGTGCCAGCAGTTTCAGGTCTTCACCCCTCCACTTT. As protein: CASSFRSSPLHF.

The chain couples TRBV4-3 to TRBJ2-4, with D unresolved. Germline V gene lookup returns CDR1 LGHNA and CDR2 YSLEER. There are 17 residues in the CDR3. V was trimmed by 1 base and J by 2 bases, leaving 15 bases between them. The CDR3 is CASSQAIHGETKNIQYF. The DNA for the CDR3 is TGCGCCAGCAGCCAAGCAATACACGGCGAAACCAAAAACATTCAGTACTTC.

This clone was counted only a few times. The rearrangement links TRBV4-1 to TRBJ1-6; TRBD1 agrees at 8 bases. The ends lost 3 bases at V and 0 bases at J; junction bases unmatched: 7. CDR1 MGHRA and CDR2 YSYEKL come from the germline V gene. The CDR3 spans 18 residues. The CDR3 DNA follows: TGCGCCAGCAGCCATCGGGACAGGATGATCTCCTATAATTCACCCCTCCACTTT. This codes for CASSHRDRMISYNSPLHF.

The rearrangement joins TRBV29-1 to TRBJ1-1; D unclear. The CDR3 totals 13 residues. The germline CDR1 and CDR2 sequences are SQVTM and ANQGSEA. V gave up 6 bases and J gave up 5 bases, with 16 bases separating them. The CDR3 sequence is CSVRGSSWTEAFF. CDR3 DNA sequence: TGCAGCGTCCGAGGGAGCTCGTGGACTGAAGCTTTCTTT.